This entry is about one T cell receptor beta chain. The antigen is undetermined. Sequencing was performed with immunoSEQ multiplex PCR; in TCRdb, only in-frame clones are kept and a portion is missing. The sample has tens of thousands of clones, around two thirds seen once. These data originate in a study of early stage breast cancer tumors. Study at large: About 80% of the 16 invasive tumors were ER+, PR+ and HER2-. Average read coverage per sample was roughly 9.7-fold.

Study-wide results and caveats: Chain pairing and CD4, CD8 or FOXP3 expression were not captured.

Germline CDR1 and CDR2: MNHNS and SASEGT. The CDR3 extends over 14 amino acids. V lost 2 bases, J lost 7 bases, and 12 bases lay in between. The sequence was collected from a person aged 45-60 years with breast cancer. Material for sequencing was blood. The chain has TRBV6-1 and TRBJ1-5, with D hard to call. This chain's CDR3 is CASSEFLGGQPQHF. The CDR3 region has the DNA TGTGCCAGCAGTGAATTTCTGGGAGGCCAGCCCCAGCATTTT.